Listed below are T cell receptor beta chains from one sample, sequenced in a study of low-dose radiotherapy and immunotherapy resistance in tumors. In TCRdb, the reads were re-called with MiXCR into one record per CDR3 protein. Of fewer than 90,000 distinct CDR3 sequences listed, 30% to 40% are singletons. The sample was PBMCs, taken before treatment. The receptor source for this set is a female donor with ovarian cancer. Both conserved end residues are part of each CDR3. The order of the fields is D gene, V gene, clone size, J gene, CDR3 protein, CDR3 DNA. The D gene is left open where the match is weak. Part of the rows lack a size; the others show once, few, many or a class for expanded clones.

>NA|TRBV5-5|many|TRBJ1-2
CASSLEAGRYGYTF
TGTGCCAGCAGCTTGGAGGCAGGACGATATGGCTACACCTTC
>NA|TRBV2|many|TRBJ2-3
CASSELRGTHSTDTQYF
TGTGCCAGCAGTGAATTAAGGGGGACACATAGCACAGATACGCAGTATTTT
>NA|TRBV4-3|many|TRBJ2-7
CASSPSAGTSYEQYF
TGCGCCAGCAGCCCATCGGCAGGAACCTCGTACGAGCAGTACTTC
>NA|TRBV12-5|few|TRBJ2-1
CASGQDTPGNEQFF
TGTGCTAGTGGTCAGGACACCCCAGGCAATGAGCAGTTCTTC
>NA|TRBV6-2/TRBV6-3|many|TRBJ2-7
CASRAGLSNEQYF
TGTGCCAGCAGGGCAGGGTTGTCCAACGAGCAGTACTTC
>NA|TRBV19|NA|TRBJ1-3
CASSIALRTPIRSRRNTIYF
TGTGCCAGTAGTATAGCCCTCCGGACGCCGATCAGAAGCCGGAGAAACACCATATATTTT
>NA|TRBV14|few|TRBJ1-1
CASSQVGRLNTEAFF
TGTGCCAGCAGCCAAGTGGGCAGATTGAACACTGAAGCTTTCTTT
>NA|TRBV11-2|many|TRBJ2-1
CASSLGRVLSLEKFF
TGTGCCAGCAGCTTAGGAAGGGTTTTGAGCTTGGAGAAGTTCTTC
>NA|TRBV12-5|few|TRBJ2-5
CASGIDISQYF
TGTGCTAGTGGTATCGACATCTCCCAGTACTTC
>NA|TRBV15|many|TRBJ2-7
CATSNLGGLRERYF
TGTGCCACCAGCAATCTTGGGGGCTTACGAGAACGGTACTTC
>TRBD2|TRBV19|many|TRBJ2-1
CASSRLAGEGYNEQFF
TGTGCCAGTAGTCGGCTAGCGGGAGAAGGTTACAATGAGCAGTTCTTC
>NA|TRBV9|many|TRBJ2-5
CASSVSSQETQYF
TGTGCCAGCAGCGTATCATCGCAAGAGACCCAGTACTTC
>NA|TRBV19|many|TRBJ2-7
CASSVHSLTGTYEQYF
TGTGCCAGTAGTGTCCATTCTCTGACCGGGACCTACGAGCAGTACTTC
>NA|TRBV5-1|few|TRBJ2-1
CASSFGGQTYNEQFF
TGCGCCAGCAGCTTTGGGGGGCAGACATACAATGAGCAGTTCTTC
>TRBD2|TRBV19|many|TRBJ2-2
CASSPRGGPTGELFF
TGTGCCAGTAGTCCACGCGGGGGGCCAACCGGGGAGCTGTTTTTT
>TRBD1|TRBV7-2|many|TRBJ2-7
CASSLAGTGSEQYF
TGTGCCAGCAGCTTAGCCGGGACAGGGAGCGAGCAGTACTTC
>NA|TRBV11-3|many|TRBJ2-3
CASSLRQNRASTDTQYF
TGTGCCAGCAGCTTACGTCAAAACAGGGCTAGCACAGATACGCAGTATTTT
>TRBD1|TRBV28|few|TRBJ2-1
CASSGTAANEQFF
TGTGCCAGCAGCGGGACAGCCGCTAATGAGCAGTTCTTC
>TRBD2|TRBV12-3/TRBV12-4|many|TRBJ2-5
CASSPVGGPLGETQYF
TGTGCCAGCAGTCCGGTGGGAGGGCCGCTGGGGGAGACCCAGTACTTC
>NA|TRBV19|NA|TRBJ1-5
CASMSDRSNQPQHF
TGTGCCAGTATGTCGGATAGGAGCAATCAGCCCCAGCATTTT
>NA|TRBV20-1|many|TRBJ1-5
CSATPLQGRSSNQPQHF
TGCAGTGCTACCCCTTTACAGGGTCGGTCGAGCAATCAGCCCCAGCATTTT